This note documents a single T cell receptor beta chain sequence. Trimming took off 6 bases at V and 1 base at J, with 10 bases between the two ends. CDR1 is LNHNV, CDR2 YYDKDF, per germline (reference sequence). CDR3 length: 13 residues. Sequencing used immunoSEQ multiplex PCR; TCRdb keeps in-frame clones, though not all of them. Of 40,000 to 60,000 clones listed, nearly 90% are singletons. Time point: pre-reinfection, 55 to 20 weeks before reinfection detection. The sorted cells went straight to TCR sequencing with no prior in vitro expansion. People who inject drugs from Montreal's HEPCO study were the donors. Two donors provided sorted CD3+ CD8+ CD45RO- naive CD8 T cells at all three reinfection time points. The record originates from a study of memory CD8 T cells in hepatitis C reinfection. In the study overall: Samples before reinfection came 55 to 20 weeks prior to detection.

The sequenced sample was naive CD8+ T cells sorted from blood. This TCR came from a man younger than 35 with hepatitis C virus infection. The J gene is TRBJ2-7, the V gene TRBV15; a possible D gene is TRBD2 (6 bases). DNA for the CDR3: TGTGCCACCAGTGCTAGCGATTCCTACGAGCAGTACTTC. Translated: CATSASDSYEQYF. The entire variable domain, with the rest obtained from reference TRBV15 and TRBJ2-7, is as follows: DAMVIQNPRYQVTQFGKPVTLSCSQTLNHNVMYWYQQKSSQAPKLLFHYYDKDFNNEADTPDNFQSRRPNTSFCFLDIRSPGLGDTAMYLCATSASDSYEQYFGPGTRLTVT.